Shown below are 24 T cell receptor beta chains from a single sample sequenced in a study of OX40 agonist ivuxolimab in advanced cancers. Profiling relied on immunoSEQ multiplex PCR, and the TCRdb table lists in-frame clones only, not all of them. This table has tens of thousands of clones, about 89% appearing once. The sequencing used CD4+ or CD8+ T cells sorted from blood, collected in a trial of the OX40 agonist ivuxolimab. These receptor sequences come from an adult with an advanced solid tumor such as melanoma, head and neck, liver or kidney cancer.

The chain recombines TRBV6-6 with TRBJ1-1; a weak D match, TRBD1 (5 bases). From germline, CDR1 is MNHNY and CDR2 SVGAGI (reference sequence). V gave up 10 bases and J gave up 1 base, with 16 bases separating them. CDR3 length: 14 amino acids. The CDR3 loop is CATTRGVKNTEAFF. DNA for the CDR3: TGTGCCACCACCCGGGGGGTGAAGAACACTGAAGCTTTCTTT.

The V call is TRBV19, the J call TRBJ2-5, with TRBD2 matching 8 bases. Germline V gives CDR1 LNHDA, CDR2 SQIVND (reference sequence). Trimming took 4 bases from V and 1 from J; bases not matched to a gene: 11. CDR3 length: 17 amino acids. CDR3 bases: TGTGCCAGTAGTAAAGGAGCGGGAGCAATCAGCCAAGAGACCCAGTACTTC. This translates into CASSKGAGAISQETQYF.

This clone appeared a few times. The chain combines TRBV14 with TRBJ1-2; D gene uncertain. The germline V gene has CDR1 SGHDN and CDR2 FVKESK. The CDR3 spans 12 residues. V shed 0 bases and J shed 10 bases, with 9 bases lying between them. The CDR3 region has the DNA TGTGCCAGCAGCCAAGATAGCCCGGCCTACACCTTC. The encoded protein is CASSQDSPAYTF.

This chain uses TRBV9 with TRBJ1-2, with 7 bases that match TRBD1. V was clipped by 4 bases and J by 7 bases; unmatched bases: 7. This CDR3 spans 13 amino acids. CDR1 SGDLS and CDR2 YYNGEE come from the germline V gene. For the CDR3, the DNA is TGTGCCAGCAGCAGGGGGCTTAGGTCTGGCTACACCTTC. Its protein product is CASSRGLRSGYTF.

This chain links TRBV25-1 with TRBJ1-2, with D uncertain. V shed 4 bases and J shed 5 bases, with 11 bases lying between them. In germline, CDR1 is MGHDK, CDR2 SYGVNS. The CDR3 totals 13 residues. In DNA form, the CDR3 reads TGTGCCAGCAGTGCCAACACCCTTTATGGCTACACCTTC. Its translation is CASSANTLYGYTF.

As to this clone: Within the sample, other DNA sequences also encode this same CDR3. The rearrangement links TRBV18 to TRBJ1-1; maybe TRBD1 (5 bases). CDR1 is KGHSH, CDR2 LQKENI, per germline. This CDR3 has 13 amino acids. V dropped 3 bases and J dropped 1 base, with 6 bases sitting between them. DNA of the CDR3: TGTGCCAGCTCACCTCAGGGGAACACTGAAGCTTTCTTT. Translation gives CASSPQGNTEAFF.

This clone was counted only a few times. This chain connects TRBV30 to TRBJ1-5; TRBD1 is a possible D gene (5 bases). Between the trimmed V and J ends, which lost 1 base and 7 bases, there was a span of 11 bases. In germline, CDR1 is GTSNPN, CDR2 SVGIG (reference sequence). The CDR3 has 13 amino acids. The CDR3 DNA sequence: TGTGCCTGGAGTGCAGGGACGGGGCAGCCCCAGCATTTT. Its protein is CAWSAGTGQPQHF.

The CDR3 DNA reads as TGTGCCAGCAGTGTGGACGGACTTTTTCAAGAGACCCAGTACTTC. Amino acid sequence: CASSVDGLFQETQYF. The rearrangement joins TRBV2 to TRBJ2-5, with D perhaps TRBD2 (5 bases). Germline CDR1 SNHLY, CDR2 FYNNEI. This CDR3 has 15 amino acids. V was trimmed by 4 bases and J by 2 bases, leaving 14 bases between them.

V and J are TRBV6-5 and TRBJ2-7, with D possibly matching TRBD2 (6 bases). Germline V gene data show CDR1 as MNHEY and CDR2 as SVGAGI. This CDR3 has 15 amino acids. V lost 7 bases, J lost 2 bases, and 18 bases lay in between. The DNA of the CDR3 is TGTGCCAGCACCCGGGACTGGAAACTTGCCTACGAGCAGTACTTC. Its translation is CASTRDWKLAYEQYF.

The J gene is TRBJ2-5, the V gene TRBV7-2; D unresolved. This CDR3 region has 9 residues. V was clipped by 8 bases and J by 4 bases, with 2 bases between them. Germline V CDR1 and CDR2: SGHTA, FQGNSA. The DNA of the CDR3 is TGTGCCAGCGGAGAGACCCAGTACTTC. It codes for CASGETQYF.

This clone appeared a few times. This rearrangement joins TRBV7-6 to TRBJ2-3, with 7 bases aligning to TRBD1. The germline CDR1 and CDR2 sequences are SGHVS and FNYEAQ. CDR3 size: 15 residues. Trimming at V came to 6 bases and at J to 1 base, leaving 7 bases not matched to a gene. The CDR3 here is CASSTTGVGTDTQYF. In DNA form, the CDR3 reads TGTGCCAGCAGTACTACAGGGGTAGGCACAGATACGCAGTATTTT.

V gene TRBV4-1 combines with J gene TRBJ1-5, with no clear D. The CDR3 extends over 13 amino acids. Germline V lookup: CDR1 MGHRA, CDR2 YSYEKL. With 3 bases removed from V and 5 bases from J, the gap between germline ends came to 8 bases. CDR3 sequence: CASSQSGDQPQHF. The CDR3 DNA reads TGCGCCAGCAGCCAGAGCGGGGATCAGCCCCAGCATTTT.

CDR3: CASSQGVRTEAFF. The CDR3 DNA follows: TGCGCCAGCAGCCAGGGGGTAAGGACTGAAGCTTTCTTT. This chain links TRBV5-1 with TRBJ1-1; the match to TRBD1 covers 7 bases. V shed 4 bases and J 5 bases; nucleotides not matched to a gene: 5. The CDR3 is made up of 13 amino acids. The germline V gene encodes CDR1 SGHRS and CDR2 YFSETQ.

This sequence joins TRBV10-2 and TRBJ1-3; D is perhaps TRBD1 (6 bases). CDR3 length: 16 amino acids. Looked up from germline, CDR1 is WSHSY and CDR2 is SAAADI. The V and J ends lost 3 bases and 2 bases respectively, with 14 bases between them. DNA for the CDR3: TGCGCCAGCAGTGACCCGGGGGCGGTAACTGGAAACACCATATATTTT. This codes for CASSDPGAVTGNTIYF.

CDR3 nucleotide sequence: TGTGCCAGTAGTATGTGGGGAAACTCCTACAATGAGCAGTTCTTC. Its translation is CASSMWGNSYNEQFF. The V gene is TRBV19, the J gene TRBJ2-1; D uncertain. The CDR3 extends over 15 amino acids. Germline lookup yields CDR1 LNHDA and CDR2 SQIVND (reference sequence). Trimming pared 3 bases from V and 0 bases from J, leaving 9 bases between.

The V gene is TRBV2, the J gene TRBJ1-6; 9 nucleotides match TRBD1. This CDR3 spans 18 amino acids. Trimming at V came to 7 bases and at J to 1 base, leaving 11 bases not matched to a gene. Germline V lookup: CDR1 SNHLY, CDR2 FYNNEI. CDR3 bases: TGTGCCAGCAACCAAGGGACAGGGACTTGGTCCTATAATTCACCCCTCCACTTT. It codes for CASNQGTGTWSYNSPLHF.

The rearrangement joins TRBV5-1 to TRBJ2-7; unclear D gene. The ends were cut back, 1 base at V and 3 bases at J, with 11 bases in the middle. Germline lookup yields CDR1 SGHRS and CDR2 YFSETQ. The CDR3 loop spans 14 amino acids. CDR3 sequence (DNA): TGCGCCAGCAGCTTGAATGGAGCTTACTACGAGCAGTACTTC. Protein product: CASSLNGAYYEQYF.

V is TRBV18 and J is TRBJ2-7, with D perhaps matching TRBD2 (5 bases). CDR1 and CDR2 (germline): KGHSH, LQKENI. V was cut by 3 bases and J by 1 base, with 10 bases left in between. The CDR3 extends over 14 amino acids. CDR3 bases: TGTGCCAGCTCACCGAACGAGGGATCCTACGAGCAGTACTTC. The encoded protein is CASSPNEGSYEQYF.

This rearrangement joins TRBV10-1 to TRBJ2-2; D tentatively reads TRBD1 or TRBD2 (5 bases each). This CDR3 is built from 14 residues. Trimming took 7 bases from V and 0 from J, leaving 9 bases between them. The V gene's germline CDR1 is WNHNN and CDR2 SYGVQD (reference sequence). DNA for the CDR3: TGCGCCAGCACCGGGACGGCGAACACCGGGGAGCTGTTTTTT. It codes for CASTGTANTGELFF.

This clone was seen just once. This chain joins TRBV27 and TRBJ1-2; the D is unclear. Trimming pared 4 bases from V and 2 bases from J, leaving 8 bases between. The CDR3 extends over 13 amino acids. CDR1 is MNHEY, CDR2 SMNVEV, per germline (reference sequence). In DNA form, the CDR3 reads TGTGCCAGCAGTTCAGACAAAAACTATGGCTACACCTTC. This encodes CASSSDKNYGYTF.

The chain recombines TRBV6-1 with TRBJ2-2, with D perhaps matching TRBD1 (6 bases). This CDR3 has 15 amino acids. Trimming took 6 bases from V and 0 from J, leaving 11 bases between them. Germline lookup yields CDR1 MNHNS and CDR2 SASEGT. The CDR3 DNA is TGTGCCAGCAGACAGGGCGGGTCGAACACCGGGGAGCTGTTTTTT. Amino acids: CASRQGGSNTGELFF.

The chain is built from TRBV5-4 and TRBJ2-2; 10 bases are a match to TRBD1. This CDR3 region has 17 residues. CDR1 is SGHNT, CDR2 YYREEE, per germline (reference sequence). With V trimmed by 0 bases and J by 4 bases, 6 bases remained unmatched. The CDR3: CASSLGTGGISTGELFF. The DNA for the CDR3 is TGTGCCAGCAGCTTGGGGACAGGGGGAATTAGCACCGGGGAGCTGTTTTTT.

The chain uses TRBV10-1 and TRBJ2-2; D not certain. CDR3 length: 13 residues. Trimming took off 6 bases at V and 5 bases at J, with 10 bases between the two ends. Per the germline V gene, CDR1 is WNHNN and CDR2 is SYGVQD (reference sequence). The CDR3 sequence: CASSPVRTGELFF. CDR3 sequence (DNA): TGCGCCAGCAGCCCCGTCAGGACCGGGGAGCTGTTTTTT.

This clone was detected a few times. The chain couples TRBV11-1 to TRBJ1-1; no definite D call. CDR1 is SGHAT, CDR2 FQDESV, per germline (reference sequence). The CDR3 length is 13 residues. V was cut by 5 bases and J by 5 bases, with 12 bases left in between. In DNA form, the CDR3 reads TGTGCCAGCAGCCGACAACCTGGGACTGAAGCTTTCTTT. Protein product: CASSRQPGTEAFF.